The T cell receptor (beta chain) under discussion was sequenced for a study of blood T cell repertoires in COVID-19. Study-wide background: Researchers got acute and convalescent COVID-19 samples from the United States, Italy and Spain. PBMCs, B-cell-depleted T cells, or T cells provided the cDNA or gDNA that made up the material.

Under the authors' procedure: Reference gene primers were amplified, and this amplification served to estimate nucleated cell counts. Data came from immunoSEQ multiplex PCR; TCRdb stores just in-frame clones and leaves some out. The V and J calls and the clone size are those of that table, but D and trimming were determined from the DNA. Of around 72,000 clones listed, 80% to 90% were seen once; the top ten hold under 13%. The germline V gene has CDR1 KGHSH and CDR2 LQKENI. The V gene lost 6 bases and the J gene lost 6 bases, with 15 bases spanning the gap. The CDR3 extends over 14 amino acids. The source of this sequence is a man in his 70s with active or convalescent COVID-19. V gene TRBV18 combines with J gene TRBJ1-5, with D perhaps matching TRBD1 (6 bases). The material sequenced was peripheral blood. The CDR3 is CASSPAGAAQPQHF. Written as DNA, the CDR3 is TGTGCCAGCTCTCCTGCGGGGGCGGCTCAGCCCCAGCATTTT.